A selection of T cell receptor beta chains follows, all from one sample in a study of beta chain features in type 1 diabetes. This table comes from immunoSEQ multiplex PCR, and its TCRdb copy is limited to in-frame clones, with some not included. The repertoire holds approximately 400,000 clones, over 12% seen once, with approximately 0.02% in the top ten. Material: naive CD4+ T cells from blood. Every receptor here comes from a woman aged 18-30 years in good health. The CDR3 runs from the conserved cysteine through the conserved F or W. Fields, in order: clone size, D gene, J gene, V gene, CDR3 protein, CDR3 DNA. The D gene is left open where the match is weak. Not every row has a clone size; where given, it reads once, few, many or a size class.

few,-,TRBJ1-1,TRBV30,CAWSSHLNTEAFF,TGTGCCTGGAGTTCACATCTGAACACTGAAGCTTTCTTT
few,-,TRBJ2-5,TRBV7-2,CASSLVQVASGTQYF,TGTGCCAGCAGCTTAGTCCAAGTAGCTAGTGGGACCCAGTACTTC
few,-,TRBJ2-3,TRBV7-8,CASSFGTTSSTDTQYF,TGTGCCAGCAGCTTTGGGACAACCTCTAGCACAGATACGCAGTATTTT
few,-,TRBJ1-5,TRBV15,CATSITGSNQPQHF,TGTGCCACCAGCATTACAGGGAGCAATCAGCCCCAGCATTTT
few,-,TRBJ2-1,TRBV18,CASSLQTGSRSYNEQFF,TGTGCCAGCTCACTTCAGACTGGAAGCCGCTCCTACAATGAGCAGTTCTTC
few,-,TRBJ2-1,TRBV7-2,CASSLVLEQFF,TGTGCCAGCAGCTTAGTACTAGAGCAGTTCTTC
few,-,TRBJ1-1,TRBV29-1,CSVRLRGGNTEAFF,TGCAGCGTTAGGCTCCGGGGGGGGAACACTGAAGCTTTCTTT
-,-,TRBJ2-2,TRBV5-8,CASSFPGFAGELFF,TGTGCCAGCAGCTTTCCGGGTTTTGCCGGGGAGCTGTTTTTT
-,-,TRBJ2-2,TRBV18,CASSPLLQVNTGELFF,TGTGCCAGCTCACCGCTTTTGCAGGTTAACACCGGGGAGCTGTTTTTT
few,TRBD1,TRBJ2-7,TRBV28,CASHPGQGNEQYF,TGTGCCAGCCATCCGGGACAGGGGAACGAGCAGTACTTC
-,-,TRBJ1-5,TRBV6-5,CASSYRQGNQPQHF,TGTGCCAGCAGTTACCGACAGGGCAATCAGCCCCAGCATTTT
few,TRBD2,TRBJ2-1,TRBV18,CASSPGLADYNEQFF,TGTGCCAGCTCACCGGGACTAGCGGATTACAATGAGCAGTTCTTC
few,-,TRBJ2-2,TRBV11-2,CASSSFRGTGELFF,TGTGCCAGCAGCTCTTTCAGGGGCACCGGGGAGCTGTTTTTT
-,-,TRBJ1-5,TRBV6-1,CASSPKMGGAQPQHF,TGTGCCAGCAGTCCGAAGATGGGGGGGGCTCAGCCCCAGCATTTT
few,-,TRBJ2-1,TRBV4-1,CASSQYEGLDEQFF,TGCGCCAGCAGCCAATACGAGGGTCTCGATGAGCAGTTCTTC
-,TRBD1,TRBJ1-1,TRBV30,CAWNTGGSNTEAFF,TGTGCCTGGAATACAGGGGGCTCGAACACTGAAGCTTTCTTT
-,TRBD2,TRBJ2-2,TRBV9,CASSVGLAGRTGELFF,TGTGCCAGCAGCGTAGGACTAGCGGGGAGAACCGGGGAGCTGTTTTTT
few,-,TRBJ2-7,TRBV7-9,CASSLTGTRSYEQYF,TGTGCCAGCAGCTTAACCGGGACACGGTCCTACGAGCAGTACTTC
few,TRBD1,TRBJ1-2,TRBV5-1,CASSFRDRGYGYTF,TGCGCCAGCAGCTTCCGGGACAGGGGCTATGGCTACACCTTC
-,TRBD1,TRBJ1-5,TRBV7-2,CASSRDSGAYSNQPQHF,TGTGCCAGTTCCAGGGACAGTGGGGCTTATAGCAATCAGCCCCAGCATTTT
few,TRBD2,TRBJ2-1,TRBV7-9,CASSPWEGLAAFDEQFF,TGTGCCAGCAGCCCCTGGGAGGGGCTAGCGGCTTTCGATGAGCAGTTCTTC
-,TRBD2,TRBJ2-7,TRBV6-4,CASSDSGGAPYEQYF,TGTGCCAGCAGTGACTCCGGGGGGGCTCCCTACGAGCAGTACTTC
-,-,TRBJ1-2,TRBV5-1,CASSLVAQGKVRGYTF,TGCGCCAGCAGCTTGGTCGCACAGGGAAAAGTTCGGGGCTACACCTTC
-,TRBD1,TRBJ1-5,TRBV28,CASSLYGQGANQPQHF,TGTGCCAGCAGTTTATACGGACAGGGAGCGAATCAGCCCCAGCATTTT
-,-,TRBJ2-4,TRBV29-1,CSVEKLLAKNIQYF,TGCAGCGTTGAAAAGCTCCTAGCCAAAAACATTCAGTACTTC
few,TRBD2,TRBJ2-1,TRBV19,CASNAGGPSGEQFF,TGTGCCAGTAATGCGGGAGGGCCCTCAGGTGAGCAGTTCTTC
-,-,TRBJ2-2,TRBV20-1,CSAPKTGELFF,TGCAGTGCTCCTAAGACCGGGGAGCTGTTTTTT
-,-,TRBJ2-5,TRBV7-9,CASSLRVEETQYF,TGTGCCAGCAGCTTACGAGTGGAAGAGACCCAGTACTTC
few,TRBD1,TRBJ2-7,TRBV29-1,CSAGTGGSLTTPYEQYF,TGCAGCGCTGGGACAGGGGGTTCCCTTACCACTCCCTACGAGCAGTACTTC
-,-,TRBJ2-3,TRBV5-1,CASSLLDSSTDTQYF,TGCGCCAGCAGTTTGCTGGACAGTAGCACAGATACGCAGTATTTT
few,-,TRBJ2-1,TRBV4-3,CASSQEGAGLLDSYNEQFF,TGCGCCAGCAGCCAAGAAGGGGCGGGACTTCTTGATTCCTACAATGAGCAGTTCTTC
few,-,TRBJ2-7,TRBV30,CAWMGISTYEQYF,TGTGCCTGGATGGGCATTAGTACCTACGAGCAGTACTTC
few,TRBD1,TRBJ1-1,TRBV10-3,CATDLTGVSTEAFF,TGTGCCACCGACTTGACAGGGGTAAGCACTGAAGCTTTCTTT
-,-,TRBJ1-5,TRBV18,CASSAEYSNQPQHF,TGTGCCAGCTCAGCTGAGTATAGCAATCAGCCCCAGCATTTT
-,TRBD2,TRBJ2-7,TRBV11-2,CASSAPAGTTHGEQYF,TGTGCCAGCAGCGCCCCCGCCGGGACTACCCATGGGGAGCAGTACTTC
few,TRBD2,TRBJ2-6,TRBV2,CADGEGLVSGANVLTF,TGTGCCGACGGGGAGGGGCTTGTCTCTGGGGCCAACGTCCTGACTTTC
few,-,TRBJ1-2,TRBV29-1,CSVERGDYGYTF,TGCAGCGTTGAACGGGGGGATTACGGCTACACCTTC
few,-,TRBJ2-5,TRBV29-1,CSAERTKETQYF,TGCAGCGCCGAAAGGACAAAAGAGACCCAGTACTTC
-,TRBD1,TRBJ1-1,TRBV28,CASSPHRQGSEAFF,TGTGCCAGCAGCCCTCACCGACAGGGCAGTGAAGCTTTCTTT
-,-,TRBJ1-5,TRBV19,CASSMAGRQPQHF,TGTGCCAGTAGTATGGCGGGAAGACAGCCCCAGCATTTT
once,TRBD1,TRBJ2-5,TRBV10-3,CASGPQGEPQETQYF,TGTGCCTCCGGGCCACAGGGGGAGCCCCAAGAGACCCAGTACTTC
-,-,TRBJ1-2,TRBV10-3,CAISAWGGDYGYTF,TGTGCCATCAGTGCGTGGGGCGGGGACTATGGCTACACCTTC
-,TRBD1,TRBJ2-7,TRBV6-5,CASSRDRGYEQYF,TGTGCCAGCAGCAGGGACAGGGGGTACGAGCAGTACTTC
few,-,TRBJ2-1,TRBV19,CASRETDPPYNEQFF,TGTGCCAGTAGGGAGACAGACCCACCGTACAATGAGCAGTTCTTC
-,-,TRBJ2-3,TRBV9,CASSVGASGLTDTQYF,TGTGCCAGCAGCGTGGGGGCTAGCGGACTCACAGATACGCAGTATTTT
few,-,TRBJ1-5,TRBV6-1,CASSEGAGPRPQHF,TGTGCCAGCAGTGAAGGGGCGGGCCCACGGCCCCAGCATTTT
-,TRBD1,TRBJ1-2,TRBV7-9,CASSLASGQDYGYTF,TGTGCCAGCAGCTTAGCTTCGGGACAGGACTATGGCTACACCTTC
-,-,TRBJ2-3,TRBV30,CAWSVPGHTSTDTQYF,TGTGCCTGGAGTGTACCGGGACACACTAGCACAGATACGCAGTATTTT
few,TRBD1,TRBJ2-5,TRBV27,CASSFRSTGSQETQYF,TGTGCCAGCAGTTTTCGGTCGACAGGGTCTCAAGAGACCCAGTACTTC
-,TRBD1,TRBJ1-5,TRBV7-8,CASSVPQGTQHF,TGTGCCAGCAGCGTACCACAGGGGACCCAGCATTTT
few,-,TRBJ2-7,TRBV7-2,CASSLGGPYEQYF,TGTGCCAGCAGCTTAGGCGGGCCCTACGAGCAGTACTTC
few,TRBD2,TRBJ2-1,TRBV5-1,CASSLTSGITEQFF,TGCGCCAGCAGTTTGACTAGCGGGATAACTGAGCAGTTCTTC
few,-,TRBJ2-7,TRBV28,CASSSPGAYEQYF,TGTGCCAGCAGTTCCCCGGGAGCCTACGAGCAGTACTTC
few,-,TRBJ1-5,TRBV30,CAWSVMTGNQPQHF,TGTGCCTGGAGTGTTATGACAGGCAATCAGCCCCAGCATTTT
few,-,TRBJ2-1,TRBV28,CASSLLGGAGLYSYNEQFF,TGTGCCAGCAGTTTATTAGGGGGGGCGGGACTATACTCCTACAATGAGCAGTTCTTC
-,-,TRBJ2-7,TRBV18,CASSPAGTQTYEQYF,TGTGCCAGCTCACCAGCAGGGACTCAGACCTACGAGCAGTACTTC
-,TRBD2,TRBJ2-1,TRBV7-3,CASSLTSGGYNEQFF,TGTGCCAGCAGCTTAACCTCGGGAGGGTACAATGAGCAGTTCTTC
-,-,TRBJ2-3,TRBV29-1,CSATADGGMDTQYF,TGCAGCGCCACAGCGGATGGGGGCATGGATACGCAGTATTTT
few,-,TRBJ1-1,TRBV11-2,CASSLARAPEAFF,TGTGCCAGCAGCTTAGCCAGGGCACCTGAAGCTTTCTTT